This T cell receptor beta chain was documented in a study of shared clonotypes between healthy human individuals (dated by TCRdb to the early 2020s). Regarding the study in general: The cohort comprised two women and a few men aged 18 to 49 years. Per donor, three plates each were used for CD4 naive and CD4 memory, two for CD8 naive, and one for CD8 memory. The study deeply sequenced blood TCR repertoires of about 5 healthy adults to estimate repertoire size and the extent of clonotype sharing between individuals. To increase sequencing depth and limit assay-specific biases, different laboratories used diverse techniques to prepare libraries and sequence TCR repertoires. Each donor's leukapheresis produced roughly between roughly 0.94 and 9.5 billion PBMCs. Summary of the overall study and its limitations: Approximately 5% of naive CD4, 3.5% of naive CD8, 2.3% of memory CD4, and around 0.4% of memory CD8 clonotypes were shared across a handful of donors. Rarefaction of sorted-subset datasets indicated incomplete sequencing despite the large sequencing depth. Compared with non-shared clonotypes, the clonotypes found in all four sorted-subset donors had higher generation probabilities. Based on pairwise subsampling, the degree of clonotype sharing among donors was expected to be affected by sequencing depth. Naive subsets generally had larger estimated clonotype richness than memory subsets. Sampling was limited to blood, and TCR repertoires in tissue likely differ from TCR repertoires in blood. Because the study included a small number of donors, the genetic and exposure-history diversity represented was limited.

V is trimmed back by 1 base and J by 3 bases, and the junction contains 10 bases that no gene match accounts for. From its cysteine to its phenylalanine, the CDR3 spans 18 amino acids. Just CDR3 DNA is preserved here, 54 bases in frame from base 1. CDR1 and CDR2, looked up from the germline V gene, are KGHSH and LQKENI. Turning to this clone: Its specific antigen is unknown. The input lacks base qualities; no much larger clone sits a single base away.

Donors were healthy HIV-negative adults with no recently reported acute infections or vaccinations. All donors were Caucasian adults living in Nashville, Tennessee, USA. Magnetic negative selection was used to enrich CD4+ T cells, after which naive cells were positively selected on CD45RA and the negative fraction became the memory subset. Blood was obtained by leukapheresis, after which PBMCs were separated by Ficoll-Histopaque density gradient centrifugation and cryopreserved in liquid nitrogen vapor phase. Analytical flow cytometry was used to check the purity and quantity of every magnetically sorted T cell population. From each sorted fraction, genomic DNA was isolated and quantified by UV absorbance on a Nanodrop 2000c. TCR CDR3 regions were amplified from genomic DNA by multiplex PCR using the deep immunoSEQ assay. Extracted genomic DNA from each cell subset was spread evenly across all wells of several immunoSEQ 96-well plates, with each plate serving as a replicate. For sorted subsets, 200 to 250 ng genomic DNA, equal to some 30,000 T cell genomes, was loaded into each replicate PCR. Purified libraries were measured with a Qubit 3.0 fluorometer, size-checked on a Bioanalyzer 2100, and measured again with the KAPA Library Quantification kit. Every immunoSEQ 96-well plate was sequenced on a separate single-read 150-cycle Illumina NextSeq 550 flow cell. The authors processed their data as follows. Because the immunoSEQ output held only junctional sequences and lacked quality scores, the filtering could not match the filtering applied to full-length reads. Sequences were annotated with PyIR, a Python wrapper for IgBLAST v1.9, using IMGT germline references to assign V/J genes and CDR3. Reads were filtered out if the reads had weak V/J assignments (E-value above 1e-6), no CDR3, stop codons, out-of-frame junctions, or ambiguous translated residues. V3J clonotypes were defined as sequences sharing the same inferred V gene, J gene, and CDR3 amino acid sequence. Percentage overlap between repertoires was computed as shared unique clonotypes divided by the size of the smaller repertoire. RTK rarefaction, the Chao1 estimator, and Recon v2.1 estimates of unobserved clonotypes were used to assess repertoire richness. For all TCRbeta clonotypes obtained by the gDNA method from four donors, generation probabilities were computed with OLGA. As stored in TCRdb, this immuneACCESS dataset retains in-frame rearrangements with V and J assigned. A fraction of the clones does not appear; measured against another copy, unresolved V genes explain less than half of the discrepancy, and the remainder lacks a known reason. V and J calls and clone size come straight from that table; D and trimming were deduced from the DNA. This sample has 550,000 to 800,000 clones in its table, and about 74% of those were observed once. The biggest ten clones account for 1.7% of the sample.

Sequencing was carried out using memory CD4+ T cells sorted from blood. In light of the paper, this sample's cell subset or site label describes: CD45RA-negative fraction. The chain joins TRBV18 to TRBJ2-2, and 8 junctional nucleotides match TRBD2. The receptor was derived from a woman under 40 in good health. In nucleotide form, the sequence is TGTGCCAGCTCACCACGTGACCAACTAGCGGTCTACACCGGGGAGCTGTTTTTT. The resulting protein is CASSPRDQLAVYTGELFF.